The T cell receptor beta chain under discussion was sequenced for a study of blood T cell repertoires in COVID-19. Study-wide background: Acute and convalescent COVID-19 specimens originated in the United States, Italy and Spain. T cells, B-cell-depleted T cells, or PBMCs supplied cDNA or gDNA.

Germline V CDR1 and CDR2: MNHEY, SVGAGI. CDR3 length: 13 residues. The V and J ends lost 5 bases and 10 bases respectively, with 12 bases between them. This clone occurred a few times. Under the authors' procedure: By means of reference gene primer amplification, nucleated cell counts were estimated. Produced via immunoSEQ multiplex PCR; TCRdb's table is partial and in-frame only. V, J and clone size were drawn from that table, and D and trimming were deduced from the DNA. Of 250,000 to 300,000 clones listed, approximately 89% are singletons. The chain joins TRBV6-5 to TRBJ1-6; D is ambiguous. The sequence derives from an older woman with acute or convalescent COVID-19. What was sequenced was peripheral blood. CDR3 region: CASSSRFRSPLHF. In nucleotides, the CDR3 is TGTGCCAGCAGTAGCCGGTTTCGATCACCCCTCCACTTT.